This passage covers 21 T cell receptor beta chains from one sample sequenced in a study of T cells in women clearing cervical HPV infection. Profiled with immunoSEQ multiplex PCR; TCRdb holds only in-frame clones, not every one. The ten top clones account for less than 6%, within a sample of under 50,000 clones. Material for sequencing was blood buffy coat. The receptor source for this set is a woman between 18 and 70 years old with a cervical HPV16 infection that either progressed to CIN3+ or cleared (not recorded which).

To note about this clone: The read halts 3 residues ahead of the CDR3 end, with the missing end drawn from the germline J gene. The J gene is TRBJ1-2, the V gene TRBV7-3; TRBD1 matches at 7 bases. The CDR3 extends over 13 amino acids. The germline gives CDR1 SGHTA, CDR2 FQGTGA. The CDR3 sequence: CASSSDRVKGYTF. The sequenced part of the CDR3 DNA is TGTGCCAGCAGCTCCGACAGGGTGAAAGGC.

As concerns this clone: The read falls 3 residues short of the CDR3 end, and the missing part is taken from the germline J gene. The V gene is TRBV5-3, the J gene TRBJ2-3; TRBD2 is a possible D gene (7 bases). TRBV5-3 is an ORF, with its function uncertain. Deletions cut 4 bases from V and 2 bases from J, with 14 bases between. This CDR3 is 15 amino acids long. The sequenced part of the CDR3 DNA is TGTGCCAGAAGCCGCGGGGGCCCTCCCACAGATACG. As protein: CARSRGGPPTDT. The entire CDR3 protein is CARSRGGPPTDTQYF.

To note about this clone: Sequencing ends 3 residues short of the CDR3 end; the germline J gene provides the rest. The chain carries TRBV5-4 and TRBJ2-7; tentatively, D is TRBD1 (5 bases). The germline gives CDR1 SGHNT, CDR2 YYREEE (reference sequence). V was cut by 0 bases and J by 4 bases, with 14 bases left in between. The CDR3 spans 15 residues. The CDR3 sequence: CASSLAGPAGYEQYF. The sequenced part of the CDR3 DNA is TGTGCCAGCAGCTTGGCAGGGCCCGCTGGGTACGAG.

With respect to this clone: The read terminates 3 residues before the CDR3 end, so the remaining end is supplied by the germline J gene. V is TRBV13 and J is TRBJ2-5, with TRBD2 matching over 11 bases. The CDR3 runs to 15 residues. Germline lookup yields CDR1 PRHDT and CDR2 FYEKMQ (reference sequence). The V gene end was trimmed by 5 bases and the J gene end by 5 bases; junction bases not matched to a gene: 7. CDR3 sequence: CASSRLAGGSETQYF. The sequenced CDR3 bases are TGTGCCAGCAGCCGTTTAGCGGGGGGGTCGGAGACC. Filled out from reference TRBV13 and TRBJ2-5, the complete variable domain reads AAGVIQSPRHLIKEKRETATLKCYPIPRHDTVYWYQQGPGQDPQFLISFYEKMQSDKGSIPDRFSAQQFSDYHSELNMSSLELGDSALYFCASSRLAGGSETQYFGPGTRLLVL.

About this clone: The CDR3 extends 3 residues past the end of the read, so its final part is completed from the germline J gene. The chain carries TRBV18 and TRBJ2-7, with 9 positions matching TRBD1. Trimming cost V 3 bases and J 6 bases; bases outside gene matches: 6. Germline assignment: CDR1 KGHSH and CDR2 LQKENI. The length of the CDR3 is 14 residues. The sequenced CDR3 bases are TGTGCCAGCTCACCGAGGGGACAGGGTTCCGAG. Its translation: CASSPRGQGSE. In full, the CDR3 reads CASSPRGQGSEQYF.

CDR3 in amino acids: CATSREQGASYEQYF. The part of the CDR3 DNA that was read is TGTGCCACCAGCAGAGAACAGGGGGCGTCCTACGAG. The chain combines TRBV15 with TRBJ2-7, with TRBD1 matching over 9 bases. Read data end 3 residues before the CDR3 end; the end is taken from the germline J gene. The CDR3 is 15 amino acids. The trim removed 0 bases at V and 1 base at J, leaving 1 base unmatched. Germline V CDR1 and CDR2: LNHNV, YYDKDF (reference sequence).

The DNA read from the CDR3 is TGTGCCAGCAGTGTACCGGGACAGGGTAGGTCAGATACG. Its protein product is CASSVPGQGRSDT. The whole CDR3 protein reads CASSVPGQGRSDTQYF. The chain combines TRBV6-1 with TRBJ2-3; 9 positions match TRBD1. The CDR3 end falls 3 residues outside the read, so it is completed with the germline J gene. Germline V gene data show CDR1 as MNHNS and CDR2 as SASEGT. The trim removed 4 bases at V and 4 bases at J, leaving 9 bases unmatched. This CDR3 contains 16 residues.

Details on this clone: The CDR3 is cut off 3 residues early in the read; its end comes from the germline J gene. The chain recombines TRBV11-1 with TRBJ2-5; D perhaps matches TRBD1 (6 bases). Germline V gene sequence: CDR1 SGHAT, CDR2 FQDESV (reference sequence). The CDR3 is 13 amino acids. Between the trimmed V and J ends, which lost 4 bases and 1 base, there was a span of 7 bases. The CDR3 loop is CASSSDSQETQYF. The DNA read from the CDR3 is TGTGCCAGCAGCTCGGACAGCCAAGAGACC. Complete variable domain (other parts from reference TRBV11-1 and TRBJ2-5): EAEVAQSPRYKITEKSQAVAFWCDPISGHATLYWYRQILGQGPELLVQFQDESVVDDSQLPKDRFSAERLKGVDSTLKIQPAELGDSAMYLCASSSDSQETQYFGPGTRLLVL.

A note on this clone: From the germline J gene comes the end of the CDR3, since the read stops 3 residues before it. The chain links TRBV29-1 to TRBJ2-7; unclear D gene. Trimming took off 3 bases at V and 5 bases at J, with 11 bases between the two ends. This CDR3 has 12 residues. The germline CDR1 and CDR2 sequences are SQVTM and ANQGSEA. The DNA read from the CDR3 is TGCAGCGTTGAGGGCCAGACCAACGAG. Translating gives CSVEGQTNE. Given in full, the CDR3 is CSVEGQTNEQYF.

Of note for this clone: The read falls 3 residues short of the CDR3 end, and the missing part is taken from the germline J gene. The chain recombines TRBV12-3 or TRBV12-4 with TRBJ2-3; 10 bases align to TRBD1. Trimming at V came to 7 bases and at J to 4 bases, leaving 11 bases not matched to a gene. The CDR3 loop spans 16 amino acids. The CDR3 sequence: CASISLTGGNADTQYF. The sequenced part of the CDR3 DNA is TGTGCCAGCATTTCTCTGACAGGGGGCAACGCAGATACG.

With respect to this clone: The CDR3 goes on 3 residues after the read ends, and that part is filled in from the germline J gene. The V and J genes are TRBV19 and TRBJ2-5; TRBD1 agrees at 9 bases. The germline V gene encodes CDR1 LNHDA and CDR2 SQIVND (reference sequence). V gave up 11 bases and J gave up 5 bases; unmatched junction bases: 12. The CDR3 contains 14 residues. CDR3 DNA (partial): TGTGCCTCCCGCCAACAGGGGGCCGGTGAGACC. This translates into CASRQQGAGET. The whole CDR3 sequence is CASRQQGAGETQYF. Full variable domain (rest looked up from reference TRBV19 and TRBJ2-5): DGGITQSPKYLFRKEGQNVTLSCEQNLNHDAMYWYRQDPGQGLRLIYYSQIVNDFQKGDIAEGYSVSREKKESFPLTVTSAQKNPTAFYLCASRQQGAGETQYFGPGTRLLVL.

A note on this clone: Read coverage stops 3 residues before the CDR3 terminus; the germline J gene supplies the remainder. The chain uses TRBV7-2 and TRBJ1-4; no reliable D call. The V and J ends lost 0 bases and 7 bases respectively, with 12 bases between them. The germline gives CDR1 SGHTA, CDR2 FQGNSA. This CDR3 is built from 15 residues. The part of the CDR3 DNA that was read is TGTGCCAGCAGCTTAGCGTTAAGGAAGGGTGAAAAA. The encoded protein is CASSLALRKGEK. The whole CDR3 region reads CASSLALRKGEKLFF.

Of note for this clone: The read comes to an end 3 residues before the CDR3 does, leaving the germline J gene to fill in the end. The V call is TRBV19, the J call TRBJ1-5; 7 bases are shared with TRBD1. Germline trimming cut 3 bases from V and 0 bases from J; bases unmatched to any gene: 11. Germline V gives CDR1 LNHDA, CDR2 SQIVND (reference sequence). The CDR3 is 18 residues long. CDR3 bases read: TGTGCCAGTAGTATGGCCCTGACAGGGCTCTATAGCAATCAGCCC. Translating gives CASSMALTGLYSNQP. The full CDR3 is CASSMALTGLYSNQPQHF. Complete variable domain (other parts from reference TRBV19 and TRBJ1-5): DGGITQSPKYLFRKEGQNVTLSCEQNLNHDAMYWYRQDPGQGLRLIYYSQIVNDFQKGDIAEGYSVSREKKESFPLTVTSAQKNPTAFYLCASSMALTGLYSNQPQHFGDGTRLSIL.

As to this clone: The read is 3 residues too short to cover the CDR3 end, so that end is filled in from the germline J gene. V and J are TRBV11-3 and TRBJ2-7; D not resolved. Trimming took 5 bases from V and 2 from J, leaving 7 bases between them. Germline CDR1 reads SGHNT; CDR2 reads YENEEA. CDR3 size: 12 residues. The part of the CDR3 DNA that was read is TGTGCCAGCAGCAATAATCCCTACGAG. This translates into CASSNNPYE. The entire CDR3 sequence reads CASSNNPYEQYF.

On this clone itself: The observed sequence ends 3 residues before the CDR3 terminus, with the missing tail filled in from the germline J gene. This chain uses TRBV7-7 with TRBJ2-2; the match to TRBD1 covers 8 bases. V trimming: 1 base; J trimming: 7 bases; junction bases outside the gene matches: 8. The CDR3 runs 16 residues. The germline V gene encodes CDR1 SSHAT and CDR2 FNYEAQ (reference sequence). This chain's CDR3 is CASSLEYTGGGGELFF. CDR3 DNA, as far as it was read: TGTGCCAGCAGCTTAGAGTACACAGGGGGAGGCGGGGAG.

As concerns this clone: From the germline J gene comes the end of the CDR3, since the read stops 3 residues before it. The gene calls are TRBV18 and TRBJ1-3; D is ambiguous. This CDR3 is 17 amino acids long. Germline V gives CDR1 KGHSH, CDR2 LQKENI. Trimming removed 3 bases at V and 0 bases at J, with 15 bases between. CDR3 DNA (partial): TGTGCCAGCTCACCCGCTACGGGGTCCCGCTCTGGAAACACC. It yields the protein CASSPATGSRSGNT. The CDR3 as a whole reads CASSPATGSRSGNTIYF.

Turning to this clone: Sequencing ends 3 residues short of the CDR3 end; the germline J gene provides the rest. The V and J genes are TRBV7-8 and TRBJ2-1, with 7 bases fitting TRBD1. The CDR3 is made up of 17 amino acids. The ends lost 0 bases at V and 0 bases at J; junction bases unmatched: 5. Germline assignment: CDR1 SGHVS and CDR2 FQNEAQ. The CDR3 loop reads CASSLAGTVVSYNEQFF. The DNA read from the CDR3 is TGTGCCAGCAGCTTAGCGGGGACAGTTGTCTCCTACAATGAG.

Comments on this clone: The read ends 3 residues shy of where the CDR3 ends; the end is completed using the germline J gene. V is TRBV13 and J is TRBJ2-7, with D tentatively TRBD1 (6 bases). This CDR3 is built from 13 residues. Germline V gives CDR1 PRHDT, CDR2 FYEKMQ (reference sequence). The V and J ends lost 5 bases and 2 bases respectively, with 10 bases between them. CDR3 sequence: CASSDRQAYEQYF. The covered CDR3 bases are TGTGCCAGCAGCGACAGACAGGCCTACGAG.

Note on this clone: A read error may account for a junction end that differs from germline. The CDR3 is cut off 3 residues early in the read; its end comes from the germline J gene. The V gene is TRBV27, the J gene TRBJ2-7; D perhaps matches TRBD1 (6 bases). Germline-derived CDR1 and CDR2 are MNHEY and SMNVEV (reference sequence). The CDR3 is 17 residues long. The sequenced CDR3 bases are TGTGCCAGCAGTTTATTATCCCCACAGGGTCTCTCCCACGAG. Protein: CASSLLSPQGLSHE. The whole CDR3 protein is CASSLLSPQGLSHEQYF.

On this clone: The sequence runs out 3 residues before the end of the CDR3; the remainder is reconstructed from the germline J gene. The V gene is TRBV19, the J gene TRBJ1-2, with 7 bases that match TRBD1. The CDR3 spans 14 residues. CDR1 is LNHDA and CDR2 is SQIVND in the germline V gene (reference sequence). CDR3 DNA (partial): TGTGCCAGTAGTCAAACAGGGGAGGGGAGGAGC. This sequence encodes CASSQTGEGRS. The CDR3 in full is CASSQTGEGRSYTF.

About this clone itself: The CDR3 end is not reached by the read, which stops 3 residues before it; the germline J gene fills it in. The chain recombines TRBV5-1 with TRBJ2-7, with 8 bases aligning to TRBD2. CDR3 length: 14 amino acids. J gave up 3 bases and V 2 bases, and 4 bases lay outside the gene matches. Germline V gene data show CDR1 as SGHRS and CDR2 as YFSETQ. The DNA read from the CDR3 is TGCGCCAGCAGCTTTAACGGGGGGGACTACGAG. Translated, it gives CASSFNGGDYE. The whole CDR3 reads CASSFNGGDYEQYF.